This T cell receptor (beta chain) was recovered during a study of neoadjuvant nivolumab and ipilimumab in lung cancer. Study-level findings and limits: Compared with tumor-adjacent uninvolved lung, resected tumors showed greater richness and clonality. From pretherapy to surgery, tumor richness and clonality rose with dual therapy.

This clone has only a few counts. The antigen remains unidentified. Libraries were prepared by immunoSEQ multiplex PCR; TCRdb keeps only in-frame clonotypes and omits some of them. Here the sample spans 10,000 to 15,000 clones, nearly 70% being singletons. From germline, CDR1 is SNHLY and CDR2 FYNNEI. The V and J ends lost 6 bases and 1 base respectively, with 7 bases between them. This CDR3 contains 12 residues. V usage is TRBV2 and J usage is TRBJ2-7; TRBD2 is a possible D gene (6 bases). The clonotype comes from an adult with non-small cell lung cancer. Sequences were derived from peripheral blood, sampled after neoadjuvant nivolumab, alone or with ipilimumab, at or shortly before surgery. DNA for the CDR3: TGTGCCAGCAGGGAGGGGTCCTACGAGCAGTACTTC. The encoded protein is CASREGSYEQYF.